These 7 T cell receptor beta chains were all obtained from the same sample, sequenced in a study of CD8 T cells in cerebrospinal fluid in Alzheimer's disease. Reanalyzing the 10x single-cell sequencing reads, TCRdb keeps one entry per CDR3 protein, without DNA. There are approximately 500 distinct CDR3 sequences in the sample, with around 40% held by the top ten. The sample taken for sequencing was cerebrospinal fluid. These receptors all stem from a human donor with Parkinson's disease.

This clonotype shows up as medium-sized by frequency. The chain joins TRBV6-5 to TRBJ1-1. The CDR3 extends over 14 amino acids. Germline CDR1 reads MNHEY; CDR2 reads SVGAGI. CDR3 in amino acids: CASRRDGLNTEAFF.

This clonotype is classed as medium-sized (0.01 to 0.1%) by frequency. This chain uses TRBV20-1 with TRBJ2-3; TCRdb reports TRBD1, a call that lacks DNA to check it against. The CDR3 sequence is 14 residues long. Germline values: CDR1 DFQATT, CDR2 SNEGSKA (reference sequence). CDR3: CSAAPQRRTDTQYF.

This clonotype counts as medium-sized by frequency. V is TRBV29-1 and J is TRBJ1-1; as DNA is missing, the TRBD1 call by TCRdb cannot be tested. The germline gives CDR1 SQVTM, CDR2 ANQGSEA. The CDR3 has 14 residues. The CDR3 sequence is CSVRGETGSSEAFF.

This clonotype is deemed medium-sized (0.01 to 0.1%) by its frequency. The chain combines TRBV5-6 with TRBJ1-2. The CDR3 sequence is 15 residues long. Germline V gene sequence: CDR1 SGHDT, CDR2 YYEEEE. The chain's CDR3 is CASIRAARVGVSYTF.

The chain has TRBV19 and TRBJ1-5; TCRdb gives TRBD1 as the D gene, but with no DNA this cannot be confirmed. This CDR3 has 14 residues. Germline-derived CDR1 and CDR2 are LNHDA and SQIVND (reference sequence). CDR3 loop: CASREGVGNQPQHF.

This clonotype counts as large (0.1 to 1%) by frequency. The chain carries TRBV2 and TRBJ2-1; TCRdb's D gene call, TRBD2, goes unchecked for lack of DNA. Germline V gives CDR1 SNHLY, CDR2 FYNNEI. The CDR3 loop spans 13 amino acids. This chain's CDR3 is CATAKEALAEQFF.

Judged by frequency, this clonotype is medium-sized (0.01 to 0.1%). The chain uses TRBV5-1 and TRBJ1-4; TCRdb reports TRBD1, a call that lacks DNA to check it against. The CDR3 is 16 residues long. Germline V gene sequence: CDR1 SGHRS, CDR2 YFSETQ. The CDR3 spells CASSLGTGALNEKLFF. Supplemented by reference TRBV5-1 and TRBJ1-4, the full variable domain reads KAGVTQTPRYLIKTRGQQVTLSCSPISGHRSVSWYQQTPGQGLQFLFEYFSETQRNKGNFPGRFSGRQFSNSRSEMNVSTLELGDSALYLCASSLGTGALNEKLFFGSGTQLSVL.